Listed below are T cell receptor beta chains from one sample, sequenced in a study of blood T cell repertoires in COVID-19. Method: immunoSEQ multiplex PCR; TCRdb's copy keeps in-frame clones and lacks some. The sample includes 110,000 or so clones, over 80% of them seen just once. The source material was peripheral blood. These receptor sequences come from a woman aged 55-70 years with acute or convalescent COVID-19. CDR3s include the opening cysteine and the closing phenylalanine or tryptophan. D genes are given only for firm matches. Rows give clone size only sometimes, using once, few, many, or a class for an expanded clone.

j_call clone_size cdr3_length d_call v_call cdr3_aa cdr3_nt
TRBJ1-5 few 16 - TRBV30 CAWSDRGRRAGQPQHF TGTGCCTGGAGCGATAGGGGTCGGAGGGCAGGGCAGCCCCAGCATTTT
TRBJ2-7 - 16 TRBD1 TRBV2 CASRSFWDSVSYEQYF TGTGCCAGCAGATCTTTTTGGGACAGCGTCTCCTACGAGCAGTACTTC
TRBJ1-4 once 14 TRBD1 TRBV30 CAWSPGQGVEKLFF TGTGCCTGGAGCCCGGGACAGGGGGTGGAAAAACTGTTTTTT
TRBJ2-1 once 13 TRBD2 TRBV4-3 CASSGLVGNEQFF TGCGCCAGCAGTGGACTAGTGGGTAATGAGCAGTTCTTC
TRBJ1-3 - 17 - TRBV21-1 CASSVSPTDRTGNTIYF TGTGCCAGCAGCGTATCCCCAACGGACAGGACTGGAAACACCATATATTTT
TRBJ1-3 - 15 - TRBV6-5 CASSVFTGPGNTIYF TGTGCCAGCTCCGTCTTTACAGGGCCCGGAAACACCATATATTTT
TRBJ2-7 few 15 - TRBV7-9 CASSLGQGQAYEQYF TGTGCCAGCAGCTTAGGGCAGGGTCAAGCCTACGAGCAGTACTTC
TRBJ2-7 - 15 - TRBV30 CAWRTYRGGPYEQYF TGTGCCTGGAGAACTTACAGGGGAGGTCCCTACGAGCAGTACTTC
TRBJ1-2 - 17 TRBD1 TRBV6-1 CASSARPGQTLIGGYTF TGTGCCAGCAGTGCCAGACCGGGACAGACTCTTATAGGAGGCTACACCTTC
TRBJ1-5 - 15 - TRBV19 CASSTYTRSNQPQHF TGTGCCAGTAGTACGTACACCAGGAGCAATCAGCCCCAGCATTTT
TRBJ1-5 - 14 - TRBV19 CASSIQGSNQPQHF TGTGCCAGTAGTATACAGGGGAGCAATCAGCCCCAGCATTTT